This TCR beta chain was found in a study of metastatic and nonmetastatic thyroid tumors. Study in general: Repertoires from malignant and benign thyroid patients were compared across blood and tumor or nodule tissue. Whole-study results and caveats: Significantly greater TCR beta diversity was reportedly found in malignant thyroid tumors than in benign nodules (in blood and tumor).

All patients were treatment-naive before thyroid surgery. Deletions cut 6 bases from V and 6 bases from J, with 14 bases between. The germline gives CDR1 KGHDR, CDR2 SFDVKD. The CDR3 consists of 14 residues. TCRdb reprocessed the PCR reads via MiXCR. The sample contains 30,000 to 45,000 clones, approximately 20% of which appear only once. Many counts were recorded for this clone. Its specificity is unknown. The chain combines TRBV24-1 with TRBJ2-1, with D uncertain. Sequenced material: blood. The receptor was derived from a female donor with papillary thyroid cancer or a benign thyroid nodule (not recorded which). Some clones in this sample may be carry-over from other donors' samples. This chain's CDR3 is CATSPPGPTNEQFF. Written as DNA, the CDR3 is TGTGCCACCAGTCCTCCGGGCCCCACCAATGAGCAGTTCTTC.